This TCR beta chain was recovered during a study of OX40 agonist ivuxolimab in advanced cancers. TCRdb keeps only in-frame clones here, not all; method: immunoSEQ multiplex PCR. Of approximately 77,000 clones in the sample, approximately 90% were seen once. Trimming removed 3 bases at V and 4 bases at J, with 6 bases between. CDR3 length: 13 amino acids. Germline V gene lookup returns CDR1 SGHNT and CDR2 YENEEA. The rearrangement joins TRBV11-3 to TRBJ2-2; D gene unclear. The receptor comes from an adult with an advanced solid tumor such as melanoma, head and neck, liver or kidney cancer. The material was CD4+ or CD8+ T cells sorted from blood, obtained in a trial of the OX40 agonist ivuxolimab. This CDR3 reads CASSFISTGELFF. The CDR3 DNA follows: TGTGCCAGCAGCTTTATCTCCACCGGGGAGCTGTTTTTT. Full variable domain (remainder filled in from reference TRBV11-3 and TRBJ2-2): EAGVVQSPRYKIIEKKQPVAFWCNPISGHNTLYWYLQNLGQGPELLIRYENEEAVDDSQLPKDRFSAERLKGVDSTLKIQPAELGDSAVYLCASSFISTGELFFGEGSRLTVL.